Many counts were recorded for the clone carrying this TCR beta chain. Its antigen is undetermined. This sample was included in a study of CD8 T cells in ankylosing spondylitis. Study-wide results and caveats: Blood from ankylosing spondylitis patients appeared to carry a characteristic roughly 8-variant TCR beta motif.

Via MiXCR, TCRdb re-called the 5' RACE reads, giving one row per CDR3 protein. The sample holds about 400,000 distinct CDR3 sequences; approximately 20% are singletons and the top ten take roughly a sixth. This CDR3 has 16 residues. Germline assignment: CDR1 SGHVS and CDR2 FNYEAQ. After removal of 5 bases from V and 5 bases from J, the junction contained 6 bases not matched to a gene. The chain links TRBV7-6 to TRBJ2-2; TRBD2 matches 12 bases. What was sequenced was blood, either unsorted or a sorted T cell fraction (not recorded which). The sequence was obtained from a male donor with ankylosing spondylitis. CDR3 residues: CASSKGLAGITGELFF. DNA of the CDR3: TGTGCCAGCAGCAAGGGACTAGCGGGCATAACCGGGGAGCTGTTTTTT.